This T cell receptor (beta chain) emerged from a study of cytomegalovirus exposure and HLA in healthy donors. The PCR contained 60 Vbeta and 13 Jbeta primers. Here immunoSEQ multiplex PCR was the method, and the copy in TCRdb shows in-frame clones only, minus some. This table holds some 140,000 clones, about 82% found once. The donors were healthy bone marrow donors. Worth noting for this clone: Antigen: not known.

Losses at the gene ends were 5 bases for V and 0 bases for J; bases not matched to a gene: 14. The CDR3 sequence is 19 residues long. From germline, CDR1 is MDHEN and CDR2 SYDVKM. Study-level results: Among TCR beta chains, those listed as cytomegalovirus-associated numbered around 180.

The sample comprised PBMCs. J is TRBJ2-3 and V is TRBV28, with TRBD2 identical over 10 bases. This clonotype was obtained from a man aged 30 to 45 in good health. In DNA, the CDR3 is TGTGCCAGCAGTCCTCCGGGGGAGCGGGAGGGATCTAGCACAGATACGCAGTATTTT. The encoded protein is CASSPPGEREGSSTDTQYF. Complete variable domain (other parts from reference TRBV28 and TRBJ2-3): DVKVTQSSRYLVKRTGEKVFLECVQDMDHENMFWYRQDPGLGLRLIYFSYDVKMKEKGDIPEGYSVSREKKERFSLILESASTNQTSMYLCASSPPGEREGSSTDTQYFGPGTRLTVL.